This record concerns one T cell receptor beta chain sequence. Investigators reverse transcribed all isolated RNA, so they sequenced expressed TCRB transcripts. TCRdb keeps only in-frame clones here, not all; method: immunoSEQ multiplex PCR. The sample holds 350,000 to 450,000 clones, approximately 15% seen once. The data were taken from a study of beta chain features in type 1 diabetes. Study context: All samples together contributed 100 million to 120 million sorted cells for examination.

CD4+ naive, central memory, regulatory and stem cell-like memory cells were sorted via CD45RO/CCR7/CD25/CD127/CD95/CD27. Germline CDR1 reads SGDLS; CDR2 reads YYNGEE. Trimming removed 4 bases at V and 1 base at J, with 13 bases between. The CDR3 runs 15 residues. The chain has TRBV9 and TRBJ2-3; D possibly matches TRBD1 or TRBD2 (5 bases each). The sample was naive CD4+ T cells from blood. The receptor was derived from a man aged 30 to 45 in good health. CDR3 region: CASSKGTPGTDTQYF. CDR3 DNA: TGTGCCAGCAGCAAAGGGACCCCGGGCACAGATACGCAGTATTTT.